Presented here are 5 T cell receptor beta chains from one specimen sequenced in a study of shared clonotypes between healthy human individuals (dated by TCRdb to 2020 to 2021). The receptor library was made with the immunoSEQ multiplex PCR assay. The source is immuneACCESS, and TCRdb retained only in-frame sequences with V and J called. Part of the clones is not carried over; for the studies checked, unresolved V genes explain less than half of this, and the remainder is unexplained. The sample data list millions of clones, and just over 90% of these were observed just once. 0.14% of the sample belongs to the ten largest clones. Sequencing was carried out using naive CD4+ T cells sorted from blood. The cell subset or site label corresponds to: CD45RA+ positively selected. All receptors come from a man between 18 and 35 years old in good health.

J is TRBJ2-7 and V is TRBV12-5, with D possibly TRBD1 on 6 matching bases. The CDR3 contains 12 residues. Germline V lookup: CDR1 LGHNT, CDR2 FRNRAP. The V end was cut by 6 bases, the J end by 9 bases, with 15 bases between. The CDR3 here is CASGSDSYWQYF. The CDR3 DNA reads as TGTGCTAGTGGATCGGACAGTTACTGGCAGTACTTC.

This clone was observed once. The CDR3 DNA reads TGTGCCAGCACCCGGACAGGAGGAAACATTCAGTACTTC. Protein product: CASTRTGGNIQYF. This chain connects TRBV7-2 to TRBJ2-4; 7 bases line up with TRBD1. Unmatched junction bases numbered 6, after V lost 7 bases and J lost 6 bases. This CDR3 contains 13 residues. The V gene's germline CDR1 is SGHTA and CDR2 FQGNSA.

As DNA, the CDR3 is TGTGCCAGCAGCGTCATGGAGGGGGGGTACACAGATACGCAGTATTTT. Amino acid sequence: CASSVMEGGYTDTQYF. The V call is TRBV9, the J call TRBJ2-3, with D possibly TRBD2 on 7 matching bases. There are 16 residues in the CDR3. Germline lookup yields CDR1 SGDLS and CDR2 YYNGEE. Trimming removed 2 bases from V and 2 bases from J, with 15 bases in between.

CDR3 DNA: TGTGCCAGCAGCTTGGGCGGGAGGGCCCCAGATACGCAGTATTTT. Translation gives CASSLGGRAPDTQYF. This sequence joins TRBV5-6 and TRBJ2-3; TRBD2 agrees at 9 bases. Germline loops: CDR1 SGHDT, CDR2 YYEEEE. The CDR3 sequence is 15 residues long. V was clipped by 0 bases and J by 4 bases; unmatched bases: 3.

This clone appeared once. One end of the junction fails to match germline, which may point to a read error. The genes are TRBV7-7 and TRBJ2-1; D is unclear. The CDR3 has 13 residues. CDR1 is SSHAT and CDR2 is FNYEAQ in the germline V gene (reference sequence). The CDR3: CASSLKFYNEQFF. The CDR3 nucleotides are TGTGCTAGCAGCTTAAAGTTTTACAATGAGCAGTTCTTC.